These 2 T cell receptor beta chains share one sample of origin, sequenced in a study of blood T cells in healthy people across ages (dated by TCRdb to the mid-2010s). The library came from 5' RACE. Sequencing was performed on an Illumina HiSeq 2500. A second PCR of roughly 7 to 11 cycles was run with a J-beta primer mix and a sample-barcoded 5' primer. TCRdb itself trimmed the public reads at Q25 with fastp, ran MiXCR and retained productive beta chains. Each CDR3 protein gets just one entry, which takes the most common genes and DNA from the rows behind it. This sample is represented by roughly 700,000 distinct CDR3 sequences; about 34% of them were singletons. Jointly, the top ten make up roughly 15% of the sample. What was sequenced was blood. The receptor source for this set is an elderly woman in good health. Donor details come from another sample of the same person, matched by shared clones.

This clonotype has at least ten counts. The V gene is TRBV11-2, the J gene TRBJ2-7, with TRBD1 identical over 9 bases. Trimming took 5 bases from V and 1 from J; bases not matched to a gene: 27. The CDR3 sequence is 22 residues long. The germline gives CDR1 SGHAT, CDR2 FQNNGV. DNA of the CDR3: TGTGCCAGCAGCCCAAATTCAGGACAGGGGAATTTTATGCGGGGTACGTCCTACGAGCAGTACTTC. Translating it yields CASSPNSGQGNFMRGTSYEQYF. Complete variable domain (other parts from reference TRBV11-2 and TRBJ2-7): EAGVAQSPRYKIIEKRQSVAFWCNPISGHATLYWYQQILGQGPKLLIQFQNNGVVDDSQLPKDRFSAERLKGVDSTLKIQPAKLEDSAVYLCASSPNSGQGNFMRGTSYEQYFGPGTRLTVT.

In its sample, this clonotype was seen many times. This chain links TRBV12-3 or TRBV12-4 with TRBJ2-3; the match to TRBD1 covers 7 bases. Germline trimming cut 1 base from V and 7 bases from J; bases unmatched to any gene: 8. The CDR3 totals 15 residues. The CDR3 bases are TGTGCCAGCAGTTTAGGGCAGGGACAGACAAATACGCAGTATTTT. The encoded protein is CASSLGQGQTNTQYF.